Shown below are 30 T cell receptor beta chains from a single sample sequenced in a study of OX40 agonist ivuxolimab in advanced cancers. The repertoire was sequenced with immunoSEQ multiplex PCR; TCRdb's copy has only in-frame clones and lacks some. This sample yields about 40,000 clones, of which roughly 88% are seen a single time; over 20% belongs to the top ten. Sequenced here: CD4+ or CD8+ T cells sorted from blood, sampled in a trial of the OX40 agonist ivuxolimab. These receptors all stem from an adult with an advanced solid tumor such as melanoma, head and neck, liver or kidney cancer.

This clone showed up just once. The CDR3 region is CASRAGPPEQYF. The DNA for the CDR3 is TGTGCCAGCAGGGCAGGCCCTCCCGAGCAGTACTTC. The chain combines TRBV2 with TRBJ2-7, with no clear D. CDR3 length equals 12 residues. Germline V CDR1 and CDR2: SNHLY, FYNNEI. Trimming took 6 bases from V and 6 from J, leaving 12 bases between them.

V gene TRBV6-5 combines with J gene TRBJ2-7, with D possibly being TRBD1 (6 bases). The CDR3 has 15 amino acids. V was shortened by 6 bases and J by 7 bases, with 22 bases between the two germline ends. Germline values: CDR1 MNHEY, CDR2 SVGAGI. CDR3 amino acids: CASSYTEWTVSEQYF. The CDR3, as DNA: TGTGCCAGCAGCTACACCGAATGGACAGTCTCGGAGCAGTACTTC.

This chain uses TRBV4-1 with TRBJ2-4; D is tentatively TRBD1 or TRBD2 (5 bases each). V was clipped by 0 bases and J by 1 base, with 16 bases between them. Germline-derived CDR1 and CDR2 are MGHRA and YSYEKL. This CDR3 region has 18 residues. CDR3 coding DNA: TGCGCCAGCAGCCAAGATAACCAGGGAGTGTTGGCCAAAAACATTCAGTACTTC. Amino acid sequence: CASSQDNQGVLAKNIQYF.

This chain connects TRBV4-1 to TRBJ2-7, with 11 nucleotides matching TRBD1. The CDR3 has 15 amino acids. After removal of 2 bases from V and 4 bases from J, the junction contained 4 bases not matched to a gene. Germline V CDR1 and CDR2: MGHRA, YSYEKL. In DNA, the CDR3 is TGCGCCAGCAGCCAAAGGACAGGGGGCAGGTACGAGCAGTACTTC. It translates to CASSQRTGGRYEQYF.

The rearrangement uses TRBV27 and TRBJ2-1; 9 nucleotides align to TRBD2. The CDR3 is made up of 14 amino acids. V dropped 6 bases and J dropped 13; count of bases not matched to a gene: 13. CDR1 and CDR2 (germline): MNHEY, SMNVEV (reference sequence). CDR3 residues: CASSERVAGDSQFF. CDR3 nucleotide sequence: TGTGCCAGCAGCGAGAGGGTAGCGGGAGATTCACAGTTCTTC.

The chain joins TRBV21-1 to TRBJ2-5; TRBD2 reflects the table's D call only, with no check against the DNA. TRBV21-1 is listed as a pseudogene. This CDR3 contains 16 residues. DNA of the CDR3: TGTGCCAGCAGCAAAAAGGTGGGGGGGAAAGAGGAGACCCAGTACTTC. Its translation is CASSKKVGGKEETQYF.

The chain links TRBV18 to TRBJ2-2, with 9 nucleotides matching TRBD2. V trimming: 1 base; J trimming: 3 bases; junction bases outside the gene matches: 6. Germline V gene data show CDR1 as KGHSH and CDR2 as LQKENI. The CDR3 length is 17 residues. The CDR3 sequence is CASSPLAGESYTGELFF. The CDR3 nucleotides read TGTGCCAGCTCACCACTAGCGGGAGAATCGTACACCGGGGAGCTGTTTTTT.

The rearrangement uses TRBV11-3 and TRBJ2-1; TRBD2 matches at 9 bases. V lost 3 bases to trimming and J lost 4 bases; unmatched junction nucleotides: 19. Germline V gene sequence: CDR1 SGHNT, CDR2 YENEEA. The CDR3 consists of 20 residues. The CDR3: CASSFRGRAASARRYNEQFF. Written as DNA, the CDR3 is TGTGCCAGCAGCTTCCGCGGGAGGGCGGCTTCGGCACGGCGGTACAATGAGCAGTTCTTC. Full variable domain (missing parts from reference TRBV11-3 and TRBJ2-1): EAGVVQSPRYKIIEKKQPVAFWCNPISGHNTLYWYLQNLGQGPELLIRYENEEAVDDSQLPKDRFSAERLKGVDSTLKIQPAELGDSAVYLCASSFRGRAASARRYNEQFFGPGTRLTVL.

The chain has TRBV13 and TRBJ2-1; D uncertain. Germline loops: CDR1 PRHDT, CDR2 FYEKMQ (reference sequence). Trimming removed 0 bases at V and 3 bases at J, with 6 bases between. This CDR3 spans 14 amino acids. Here the CDR3 DNA reads TGTGCCAGCAGCTTAGGGTCGGGCTACAATGAGCAGTTCTTC. This codes for CASSLGSGYNEQFF.

V is TRBV5-1 and J is TRBJ1-2; D is undetermined. The CDR3 loop spans 15 amino acids. V dropped 0 bases and J dropped 8 bases, with 17 bases sitting between them. Looked up from germline, CDR1 is SGHRS and CDR2 is YFSETQ. The CDR3 loop reads CASSLASHQVYGYTF. CDR3 DNA: TGCGCCAGCAGCTTGGCTTCCCACCAGGTATACGGCTACACCTTC.

To note about this clone: This likely traces to a read error, being one base from a far larger clone. The chain recombines TRBV6-4 with TRBJ2-2; no reliable D call. The CDR3 is 16 residues long. Germline CDR1 and CDR2: MRHNA and SNTAGT. V shed 0 bases and J shed 7 bases, with 15 bases lying between them. The CDR3 loop reads CASSDSGRAEIGELFF. In DNA form, the CDR3 reads TGTGCCAGCAGTGACTCAGGTCGGGCAGAGATCGGGGAGCTGTTTTTT.

The chain couples TRBV6-1 to TRBJ2-7; 8 nucleotides line up with TRBD1. J lost 5 bases, V lost 6 bases, and 9 bases had no gene match. CDR3 size: 14 residues. The germline CDR1 and CDR2 sequences are MNHNS and SASEGT. The CDR3 region has the DNA TGTGCCAGCAGGGAGCCGGGACAGGCCAACGAGCAGTACTTC. Its translation: CASREPGQANEQYF.

The rearrangement links TRBV28 to TRBJ2-7; 13 bases align to TRBD2. The V gene's germline CDR1 is MDHEN and CDR2 SYDVKM. The CDR3 runs 16 residues. V lost 6 bases and J lost 5; bases outside the gene matches: 10. The CDR3 reads CASSQRLAGGVDEQYF. Written as DNA, the CDR3 is TGTGCCAGCAGCCAGAGACTAGCGGGAGGTGTCGACGAGCAGTACTTC.

V gene TRBV7-8 combines with J gene TRBJ2-3; unclear D gene. The ends were cut back, 0 bases at V and 1 base at J, with 11 bases in the middle. The V gene's germline CDR1 is SGHVS and CDR2 FQNEAQ. The CDR3 runs to 16 residues. The CDR3 is CASSLARSARTDTQYF. CDR3 bases: TGTGCCAGCAGCTTAGCTCGGTCGGCGCGCACAGATACGCAGTATTTT.

This rearrangement joins TRBV9 to TRBJ2-6; D is uncertain. Trimming took off 1 base at V and 2 bases at J, with 7 bases between the two ends. Germline V gene data show CDR1 as SGDLS and CDR2 as YYNGEE. CDR3 length: 15 amino acids. The CDR3 region is CASSVTGAGANVLTF. In nucleotides, the CDR3 is TGTGCCAGCAGCGTAACGGGCGCTGGGGCCAACGTCCTGACTTTC.

J is TRBJ2-5 and V is TRBV27; no clear D gene. The J call could be wrong; TRBJ2-7 is a better fit for the DNA end. CDR1 and CDR2 (germline): MNHEY, SMNVEV (reference sequence). The CDR3 length is 12 residues. The CDR3 region is CASSFGRYEQYF. In DNA, the CDR3 is TGTGCCAGCAGCTTCGGACGCTACGAGCAGTACTTC.

V gene TRBV10-1 combines with J gene TRBJ2-3; D is perhaps TRBD1 or TRBD2 (6 bases each). Germline CDR1 and CDR2: WNHNN and SYGVQD (reference sequence). The CDR3 runs to 16 residues. Trimming stripped 0 bases from V and 6 bases from J, with 16 bases between. CDR3 sequence reads: CASSESKLAGADTQYF. In DNA form, the CDR3 reads TGCGCCAGCAGTGAGTCGAAACTAGCAGGGGCCGATACGCAGTATTTT.

The chain employs TRBV6-5 and TRBJ2-1; 8 bases fit TRBD1. Germline assignment: CDR1 MNHEY and CDR2 SVGAGI. With V trimmed by 4 bases and J by 2 bases, 1 base remained unmatched. The CDR3 contains 14 residues. CDR3 coding DNA: TGTGCCAGCAGTTCGGGACAGGCCTACAATGAGCAGTTCTTC. As protein: CASSSGQAYNEQFF.

The rearrangement uses TRBV6-4 and TRBJ2-3; TRBD1 matches 12 bases. The CDR3 consists of 18 residues. Trimming took 2 bases from V and 5 from J; bases not matched to a gene: 11. From germline, CDR1 is MRHNA and CDR2 SNTAGT. The CDR3 sequence: CASSDRPPGTGGIDTQYF. Here the CDR3 DNA reads TGTGCCAGCAGTGACCGGCCTCCCGGGACAGGGGGCATAGATACGCAGTATTTT.

A word on this clone: A read error is likely here: a far larger clone is one base away. Additional DNA sequences in this sample encode the identical CDR3. Here the CDR3 reads CASSPKLAGAYEQYF. The CDR3 nucleotides are TGCGCCAGCAGCCCGAAACTAGCGGGAGCCTACGAGCAGTACTTC. The gene calls are TRBV4-1 and TRBJ2-7; 11 positions agree with TRBD2. CDR1 is MGHRA and CDR2 is YSYEKL in the germline V gene. This CDR3 contains 15 residues. J was trimmed by 2 bases and V by 4 bases; bases with no gene match: 4.

Concerning this clone: This same CDR3 is encoded by further DNA sequences in the sample. The rearrangement joins TRBV30 to TRBJ1-1; D is unclear. CDR1 is GTSNPN and CDR2 is SVGIG in the germline V gene (reference sequence). V was cut by 0 bases and J by 0 bases, with 2 bases left in between. The CDR3 totals 12 residues. CDR3 in amino acids: CAWSVLNTEAFF. The DNA of the CDR3 is TGTGCCTGGAGTGTACTGAACACTGAAGCTTTCTTT.

The chain combines TRBV5-5 with TRBJ2-1; TRBD2 matches at 10 bases. The CDR3 is 16 residues long. Trimming removed 4 bases from V and 7 bases from J; junction bases left unmatched: 11. CDR1 is SGHKS and CDR2 is YYEKEE in the germline V gene (reference sequence). In DNA, the CDR3 is TGTGCCAGCAGCAGGTCCCCTAGCGGGAGCCGGAATGAGCAGTTCTTC. It translates to CASSRSPSGSRNEQFF.

The chain uses TRBV12-5 and TRBJ2-1; D possibly corresponds to TRBD2 (6 bases). Trimming took 2 bases from V and 4 from J, leaving 18 bases between them. The CDR3 is 17 residues long. Per the germline V gene, CDR1 is LGHNT and CDR2 is FRNRAP. For the CDR3, the DNA is TGTGCTAGTGGTTTGAACCCCGGGATAGCGGAATACAATGAGCAGTTCTTC. It translates to CASGLNPGIAEYNEQFF.

CDR3 coding DNA: TGCGCCAGCAGTCCCCAGGAAGGGTCTTCGGAGCAGTACTTC. The encoded protein is CASSPQEGSSEQYF. This chain links TRBV4-1 with TRBJ2-7; D not resolved. Trimming took 6 bases from V and 7 from J, leaving 19 bases between them. The CDR3 contains 14 residues. Germline V gene sequence: CDR1 MGHRA, CDR2 YSYEKL.

The rearrangement joins TRBV11-3 to TRBJ2-7; either TRBD1 or TRBD2 may fit D (5 bases each). CDR3 length: 15 amino acids. Germline assignment: CDR1 SGHNT and CDR2 YENEEA. V gave up 0 bases and J gave up 1 base, with 10 bases separating them. CDR3 in DNA: TGTGCCAGCAGCTTAGACCGGGACGAGTCCTACGAGCAGTACTTC. It codes for CASSLDRDESYEQYF.

This rearrangement joins TRBV7-8 to TRBJ1-1; no reliable D call. V lost 6 bases and J 0 bases, leaving 20 bases between the germline ends. The CDR3 runs 17 residues. From germline, CDR1 is SGHVS and CDR2 FQNEAQ. The CDR3 DNA sequence: TGTGCCAGCAGGCCATGGGCTATAGGGTCGATGAACACTGAAGCTTTCTTT. Amino acids: CASRPWAIGSMNTEAFF.

This chain links TRBV28 with TRBJ2-5; D possibly corresponds to TRBD2 (6 bases). The ends were cut back, 3 bases at V and 5 bases at J, with 10 bases in the middle. Germline CDR1 is MDHEN and CDR2 is SYDVKM. The length of the CDR3 is 13 residues. The CDR3 nucleotides read TGTGCCAGCAGTTTCGTCCGGGGGGAGACCCAGTACTTC. Amino acid sequence: CASSFVRGETQYF.

This clone was seen once. This chain uses TRBV6-4 with TRBJ2-1, with TRBD2 matching 11 bases. The V gene's germline CDR1 is MRHNA and CDR2 SNTAGT. Germline trimming cut 5 bases from V and 4 bases from J; bases unmatched to any gene: 4. This CDR3 is 15 amino acids long. Here the CDR3 reads CASSKLAGEYNEQFF. The CDR3 region has the DNA TGTGCCAGCAGTAAACTAGCGGGAGAGTACAATGAGCAGTTCTTC.

This clone has just one count. This chain uses TRBV7-9 with TRBJ1-2; D is ambiguous. Trimming took off 5 bases at V and 8 bases at J, with 12 bases between the two ends. This CDR3 has 12 amino acids. Germline CDR1 and CDR2: SEHNR and FQNEAQ (reference sequence). The CDR3 reads CASSHLLGGYTF. The CDR3 region has the DNA TGTGCCAGCAGCCACCTATTGGGAGGCTACACCTTC.

In its sample, this clone was seen once. This rearrangement joins TRBV7-6 to TRBJ1-2, with D possibly matching TRBD1 (5 bases). CDR1 is SGHVS and CDR2 is FNYEAQ in the germline V gene. Trimming took off 4 bases at V and 3 bases at J, with 12 bases between the two ends. The CDR3 has 14 residues. The CDR3 DNA sequence: TGTGCCAGCAGCTCATCCGGGGCGGACTATGGCTACACCTTC. Its protein is CASSSSGADYGYTF.